These 29 T cell receptor beta chains were all obtained from the same sample, sequenced in a study of blood T cell repertoires in COVID-19. The method was immunoSEQ multiplex PCR; TCRdb's version includes in-frame clones alone and lacks a portion of them. The sample contains 200,000 to 300,000 clones, around 89% of which appear only once. Source material: PBMCs or T cells enriched from blood (not recorded which). The receptor source for this set is a woman aged 35 to 49 with acute COVID-19.

There are a few counts of this clone. V usage is TRBV27 and J usage is TRBJ2-7; 9 positions match TRBD1. This CDR3 is built from 15 residues. With V trimmed by 3 bases and J by 6 bases, 9 bases remained unmatched. The germline gives CDR1 MNHEY, CDR2 SMNVEV (reference sequence). The chain's CDR3 is CASSFGTGSYREQYF. The CDR3, as DNA: TGTGCCAGCAGTTTCGGGACAGGGTCGTATCGCGAGCAGTACTTC.

The CDR3 DNA sequence: TGTGCCAGCAGCTCCAACCCCGGGGTTGGCACCGGGGAGCTGTTTTTT. Translated, it gives CASSSNPGVGTGELFF. The chain combines TRBV5-4 with TRBJ2-2, with D possibly TRBD2 on 5 matching bases. CDR3 size: 16 residues. Germline V lookup: CDR1 SGHNT, CDR2 YYREEE (reference sequence). V was clipped by 3 bases and J by 4 bases, with 16 bases between them.

This rearrangement joins TRBV18 to TRBJ1-6, with D maybe TRBD1 (6 bases). The CDR3 runs to 16 residues. Germline CDR1 and CDR2: KGHSH and LQKENI. The V and J ends lost 6 bases and 0 bases respectively, with 12 bases between them. CDR3 loop: CASSNNRASYNSPLHF. CDR3 coding DNA: TGTGCCAGCTCCAATAACAGGGCCTCCTATAATTCACCCCTCCACTTT.

This chain connects TRBV28 to TRBJ1-5; 7 bases line up with TRBD1. CDR1 is MDHEN and CDR2 is SYDVKM in the germline V gene. V lost 4 bases, J lost 10 bases, and 13 bases stayed unmatched. The CDR3 is made up of 15 amino acids. CDR3 coding DNA: TGTGCCAGCAGTTCGGGACAGCCCGTATCAGTACCCCAGCATTTT. As protein: CASSSGQPVSVPQHF.

V usage is TRBV4-1 and J usage is TRBJ1-5; D is ambiguous. CDR3 size: 17 residues. CDR1 MGHRA and CDR2 YSYEKL come from the germline V gene. V was cut by 4 bases and J by 6 bases, with 22 bases left in between. CDR3 protein: CASSRHHYGTRAQPQHF. In DNA form, the CDR3 reads TGCGCCAGCAGCCGACATCACTACGGAACGAGGGCTCAGCCCCAGCATTTT.

The chain joins TRBV24-1 to TRBJ1-2; TRBD1 matches at 7 bases. Trimming cost V 4 bases and J 4 bases; bases outside gene matches: 8. Germline assignment: CDR1 KGHDR and CDR2 SFDVKD. This CDR3 spans 15 amino acids. The DNA of the CDR3 is TGTGCCACCAGTGACCCGAAGGGGGCATCCTATGGCTACACCTTC. Translated: CATSDPKGASYGYTF.

The genes are TRBV9 and TRBJ2-1; 11 nucleotides line up with TRBD1. Germline V gene lookup returns CDR1 SGDLS and CDR2 YYNGEE. This CDR3 is 17 amino acids long. V shed 0 bases, J shed 7 bases, and the junction held 9 bases outside the gene matches. Written as DNA, the CDR3 is TGTGCCAGCAGCGTAGGGGTAGGACAGGGGGCGTGGAATGAGCAGTTCTTC. Translating gives CASSVGVGQGAWNEQFF.

The chain recombines TRBV28 with TRBJ2-5, with D maybe TRBD2 (6 bases). CDR1 is MDHEN and CDR2 is SYDVKM in the germline V gene. This CDR3 is built from 14 residues. V dropped 7 bases and J dropped 5 bases, with 17 bases sitting between them. CDR3 loop: CASTGSGLIETQYF. The CDR3 DNA follows: TGTGCCAGCACCGGTAGCGGTCTAATCGAGACCCAGTACTTC.

The V call is TRBV28, the J call TRBJ1-2; D remains unclear. Germline lookup yields CDR1 MDHEN and CDR2 SYDVKM. This CDR3 comprises 14 residues. Trimming left V 5 bases short and J 4 bases short, with 14 bases between. The CDR3 sequence is CASSPSAESYGYTF. The CDR3 nucleotides read TGTGCCAGCAGTCCCTCCGCGGAGTCCTATGGCTACACCTTC.

This rearrangement joins TRBV24-1 to TRBJ2-3, with D perhaps TRBD2 (5 bases). The V gene's germline CDR1 is KGHDR and CDR2 SFDVKD. Trimming left V 0 bases short and J 1 base short, with 10 bases between. The CDR3 has 16 residues. CDR3 residues: CATSDLPSGGTDTQYF. The CDR3 DNA reads TGTGCCACCAGTGATTTGCCCTCCGGGGGCACAGATACGCAGTATTTT.

This rearrangement joins TRBV19 to TRBJ2-3, with D tentatively TRBD2 (6 bases). Germline values: CDR1 LNHDA, CDR2 SQIVND (reference sequence). The CDR3 runs to 14 residues. The ends were cut back, 5 bases at V and 4 bases at J, with 13 bases in the middle. The CDR3 reads CASSPGLWADTQYF. The CDR3 DNA reads TGTGCCAGTAGTCCCGGACTATGGGCAGATACGCAGTATTTT.

The gene calls are TRBV19 and TRBJ1-1; 7 bases are shared with TRBD1. Germline V gene data show CDR1 as LNHDA and CDR2 as SQIVND (reference sequence). V shed 4 bases, J shed 5 bases, and the junction held 10 bases outside the gene matches. The length of the CDR3 is 15 residues. The CDR3 region is CASSKGQVPRTEAFF. The CDR3 nucleotides read TGTGCCAGTAGTAAAGGACAGGTTCCGAGGACTGAAGCTTTCTTT.

The chain combines TRBV20-1 with TRBJ2-1; TRBD1 might be the D (5 bases). Germline V gene lookup returns CDR1 DFQATT and CDR2 SNEGSKA (reference sequence). Trimming removed 2 bases at V and 10 bases at J, with 9 bases between. The CDR3 has 11 residues. CDR3 sequence: CSARWGLEQFF. The CDR3 coding sequence is TGCAGTGCTAGATGGGGCTTGGAGCAGTTCTTC.

V usage is TRBV28 and J usage is TRBJ2-2; D remains ambiguous. Germline values: CDR1 MDHEN, CDR2 SYDVKM. The CDR3 totals 15 residues. Trimming pared 3 bases from V and 0 bases from J, leaving 8 bases between. CDR3: CASSLWRSNTGELFF. The CDR3, as DNA: TGTGCCAGCAGTTTGTGGCGGTCGAACACCGGGGAGCTGTTTTTT. The full variable domain, its missing parts supplied by reference TRBV28 and TRBJ2-2, is DVKVTQSSRYLVKRTGEKVFLECVQDMDHENMFWYRQDPGLGLRLIYFSYDVKMKEKGDIPEGYSVSREKKERFSLILESASTNQTSMYLCASSLWRSNTGELFFGEGSRLTVL.

The CDR3 reads CASSPPPGLAVKYNEQFF. Written as DNA, the CDR3 is TGTGCCAGCAGCCCCCCTCCGGGACTAGCGGTCAAATACAATGAGCAGTTCTTC. The chain joins TRBV7-9 to TRBJ2-1; 11 bases agree with TRBD2. The CDR3 totals 18 residues. Losses at the gene ends were 5 bases for V and 4 bases for J; bases not matched to a gene: 13. Germline V gene data show CDR1 as SEHNR and CDR2 as FQNEAQ (reference sequence).

The rearrangement uses TRBV4-3 and TRBJ2-1; 8 bases are shared with TRBD1. Trimming took 4 bases from V and 0 from J; bases not matched to a gene: 11. Germline lookup yields CDR1 LGHNA and CDR2 YSLEER. CDR3 length: 18 amino acids. CDR3 amino acids: CASSRNPQGASSYNEQFF. In nucleotides, the CDR3 is TGCGCCAGCAGCCGGAATCCTCAGGGGGCGAGCTCCTACAATGAGCAGTTCTTC.

This chain joins TRBV7-2 and TRBJ1-4, with D possibly TRBD1 on 5 matching bases. CDR1 and CDR2 (germline): SGHTA, FQGNSA. The CDR3 loop spans 15 amino acids. The germline V and J ends were trimmed by 5 bases and 7 bases, with 17 bases remaining between them. CDR3 sequence (DNA): TGTGCCAGCAGCCCGAGCCGGGGGGATTTTGAAAAACTGTTTTTT. Translation: CASSPSRGDFEKLFF.

V gene TRBV20-1 combines with J gene TRBJ2-3, with TRBD2 as a possible D gene (5 bases). The V end was cut by 3 bases, the J end by 2 bases, with 12 bases between. The V gene's germline CDR1 is DFQATT and CDR2 SNEGSKA (reference sequence). CDR3 length: 14 amino acids. The CDR3 is CSASGLALTDTQYF. DNA of the CDR3: TGCAGTGCTAGTGGTCTAGCCCTCACAGATACGCAGTATTTT.

This chain uses TRBV10-3 with TRBJ2-2, with 10 bases lining up with TRBD1. The CDR3 is 13 residues long. Germline values: CDR1 ENHRY, CDR2 SYGVKD. V lost 10 bases and J lost 6; bases outside the gene matches: 5. The chain's CDR3 is CATWDRGAGELFF. CDR3 DNA: TGTGCCACCTGGGACAGGGGAGCCGGGGAGCTGTTTTTT.

The chain is built from TRBV24-1 and TRBJ1-2; D not certain. V lost 4 bases and J 3 bases, leaving 11 bases between the germline ends. Germline loops: CDR1 KGHDR, CDR2 SFDVKD. This CDR3 spans 14 amino acids. This CDR3 is CATSDTKTYYGYTF. CDR3 in DNA: TGTGCCACCAGTGACACGAAGACTTACTATGGCTACACCTTC.

The chain is built from TRBV4-3 and TRBJ2-2; a possible D gene is TRBD1 (5 bases). Germline V gives CDR1 LGHNA, CDR2 YSLEER. CDR3 length: 15 amino acids. Trimming took 0 bases from V and 5 from J, leaving 10 bases between them. The CDR3, as DNA: TGCGCCAGCAGCCAAGAGGCAGGGCGGACCGGGGAGCTGTTTTTT. It is translated as CASSQEAGRTGELFF.

The chain is built from TRBV19 and TRBJ2-1; 9 nucleotides line up with TRBD2. V was pared by 3 bases and J by 7 bases, with 10 bases of the junction left unmatched. Per germline, CDR1 LNHDA and CDR2 SQIVND (reference sequence). This CDR3 spans 16 amino acids. The CDR3 sequence is CASSISAGGRRNEQFF. CDR3 sequence (DNA): TGTGCCAGTAGTATTTCGGCGGGAGGGCGCAGGAATGAGCAGTTCTTC.

J is TRBJ2-1 and V is TRBV7-9, with D hard to call. Trimming stripped 1 base from V and 4 bases from J, with 8 bases between. The CDR3 runs to 14 residues. Germline values: CDR1 SEHNR, CDR2 FQNEAQ (reference sequence). CDR3 nucleotides: TGTGCCAGCAGCTTAGTCCAGGCGTACAATGAGCAGTTCTTC. The encoded protein is CASSLVQAYNEQFF.

This sequence joins TRBV27 and TRBJ1-5; no clear D. V lost 3 bases to trimming and J lost 5 bases, with 5 bases between them. CDR1 is MNHEY and CDR2 is SMNVEV in the germline V gene (reference sequence). The CDR3 has 12 amino acids. The CDR3 coding sequence is TGTGCCAGCAGTTTCCGGGATCAGCCCCAGCATTTT. This translates into CASSFRDQPQHF.

The V gene is TRBV29-1, the J gene TRBJ2-2; 8 bases match TRBD1. With 2 bases clipped from V and 5 bases from J, the junction kept 4 bases outside the gene matches. This CDR3 is built from 14 residues. Germline values: CDR1 SQVTM, CDR2 ANQGSEA. CDR3 protein: CSVEKTGETGELFF. CDR3 sequence (DNA): TGCAGCGTTGAAAAGACAGGGGAAACCGGGGAGCTGTTTTTT.

The chain links TRBV19 to TRBJ1-3, with 9 bases aligning to TRBD1. V shed 4 bases, J shed 3 bases, and the junction held 4 bases outside the gene matches. The CDR3 has 15 amino acids. Looked up from germline, CDR1 is LNHDA and CDR2 is SQIVND (reference sequence). CDR3: CASSTKDRGGNTIYF. The DNA of the CDR3 is TGTGCCAGTAGTACCAAGGACAGGGGTGGAAACACCATATATTTT.

V gene TRBV10-3 combines with J gene TRBJ1-1, with a possible D match to TRBD1 (6 bases). The CDR3 runs 13 residues. V lost 8 bases and J 5 bases, leaving 15 bases between the germline ends. Germline lookup yields CDR1 ENHRY and CDR2 SYGVKD. This chain's CDR3 is CAIGQQGRTEAFF. For the CDR3, the DNA is TGTGCCATCGGACAACAGGGAAGGACTGAAGCTTTCTTT.

The rearrangement uses TRBV24-1 and TRBJ1-2; 8 bases are a match to TRBD1. This CDR3 comprises 14 residues. Germline V gene lookup returns CDR1 KGHDR and CDR2 SFDVKD. The J segment lost 5 bases and the V segment lost 4 bases, leaving 5 bases of the junction unmatched. CDR3 protein: CATSDLGQAYGYTF. The CDR3 DNA reads TGTGCCACCAGTGACCTGGGACAGGCTTATGGCTACACCTTC.

The J gene is TRBJ1-5, the V gene TRBV24-1; D is possibly TRBD1 (5 bases). V was cut by 3 bases and J by 6 bases, with 11 bases left in between. Germline-derived CDR1 and CDR2 are KGHDR and SFDVKD. The CDR3 sequence is 14 residues long. CDR3 region: CATSDVTGGQPQHF. The CDR3 bases are TGTGCCACCAGTGATGTAACAGGCGGTCAGCCCCAGCATTTT.